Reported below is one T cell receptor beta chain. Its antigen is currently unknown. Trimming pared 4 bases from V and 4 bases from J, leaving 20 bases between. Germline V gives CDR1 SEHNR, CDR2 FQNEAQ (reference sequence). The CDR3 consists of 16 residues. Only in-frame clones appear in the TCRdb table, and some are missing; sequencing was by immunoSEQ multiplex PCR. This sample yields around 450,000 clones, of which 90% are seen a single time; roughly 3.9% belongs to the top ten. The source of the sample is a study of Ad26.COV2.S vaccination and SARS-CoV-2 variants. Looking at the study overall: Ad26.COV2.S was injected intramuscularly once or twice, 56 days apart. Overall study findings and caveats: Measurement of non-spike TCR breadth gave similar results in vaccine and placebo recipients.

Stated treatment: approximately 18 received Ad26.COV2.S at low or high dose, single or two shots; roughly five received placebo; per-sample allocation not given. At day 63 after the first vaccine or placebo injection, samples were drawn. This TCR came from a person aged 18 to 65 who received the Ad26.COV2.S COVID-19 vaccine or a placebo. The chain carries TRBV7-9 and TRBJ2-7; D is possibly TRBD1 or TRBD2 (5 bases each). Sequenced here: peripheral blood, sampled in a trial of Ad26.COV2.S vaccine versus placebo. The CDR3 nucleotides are TGTGCCAGCAGCTATTCCCGGGACCCTGAGAGATACGAGCAGTACTTC. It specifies CASSYSRDPERYEQYF.